Following are 12 T cell receptor beta chains from one sample sequenced in a study of shared clonotypes between healthy human individuals (TCRdb year 2020). Receptor amplification or capture employed the immunoSEQ multiplex PCR assay. This immuneACCESS table, as held by TCRdb, lists in-frame sequences with V and J called but not all clones. Of the missing ones, under half trace to an unresolved V gene in checked studies; the others have no known cause. The sample records millions of clones, 90% to 95% of which are singletons. In total, the top ten clones hold 0.1% to 0.15% of the sample. Sequencing used naive CD4+ T cells sorted from blood. The cell subset or site tag for this specimen amounts to: CD45RA+ positively selected. All receptors come from a man aged 18 to 29 in good health.

The genes are TRBV6-5 and TRBJ2-2; D is possibly TRBD1 (6 bases). V lost 6 bases and J 7 bases, leaving 12 bases between the germline ends. Germline assignment: CDR1 MNHEY and CDR2 SVGAGI. This CDR3 region has 13 residues. CDR3 nucleotide sequence: TGTGCCAGCAGCTTGGACAGATTCGGGGAGCTGTTTTTT. Amino acids: CASSLDRFGELFF.

This sequence joins TRBV5-1 and TRBJ2-7, with D maybe TRBD2 (5 bases). The germline CDR1 and CDR2 sequences are SGHRS and YFSETQ. The V and J ends lost 0 bases and 2 bases respectively, with 12 bases between them. The CDR3 totals 15 residues. DNA for the CDR3: TGCGCCAGCAGCTTGGTTCCGGGGAAAGCCTACGAGCAGTACTTC. Translated: CASSLVPGKAYEQYF.

This chain joins TRBV27 and TRBJ1-4; D gene unclear. Per the germline V gene, CDR1 is MNHEY and CDR2 is SMNVEV (reference sequence). CDR3 size: 14 residues. The germline V and J ends were trimmed by 1 base and 3 bases, with 6 bases remaining between them. The DNA of the CDR3 is TGTGCCAGCAGTTTATACCGGGCTAATGAAAAACTGTTTTTT. Translated, it gives CASSLYRANEKLFF. The whole variable domain, filled in from reference TRBV27 and TRBJ1-4, reads EAQVTQNPRYLITVTGKKLTVTCSQNMNHEYMSWYRQDPGLGLRQIYYSMNVEVTDKGDVPEGYKVSRKEKRNFPLILESPSPNQTSLYFCASSLYRANEKLFFGSGTQLSVL.

This clone was recorded once. The chain has TRBV6-5 and TRBJ1-3; D may be TRBD1 (6 bases). Per germline, CDR1 MNHEY and CDR2 SVGAGI. The ends were cut back, 6 bases at V and 0 bases at J, with 12 bases in the middle. The CDR3 is 15 amino acids. The DNA for the CDR3 is TGTGCCAGCAGCCGGGGACAAACCTCTGGAAACACCATATATTTT. Protein sequence: CASSRGQTSGNTIYF.

This chain connects TRBV5-4 to TRBJ1-3; unclear D gene. Trimming stripped 0 bases from V and 3 bases from J, with 10 bases between. Germline V gene data show CDR1 as SGHNT and CDR2 as YYREEE (reference sequence). The CDR3 sequence is 15 residues long. CDR3 coding DNA: TGTGCCAGCAGCTTGGCCCAGGACCTTGGAAACACCATATATTTT. It yields the protein CASSLAQDLGNTIYF. Together with reference TRBV5-4 and TRBJ1-3, the CDR3 gives the full variable domain: ETGVTQSPTHLIKTRGQQVTLRCSSQSGHNTVSWYQQALGQGPQFIFQYYREEENGRGNFPPRFSGLQFPNYSSELNVNALELDDSALYLCASSLAQDLGNTIYFGEGSWLTVV.

This chain's CDR3 is CASRETGAYEQYF. CDR3 in DNA: TGTGCCAGCAGGGAGACAGGGGCCTACGAGCAGTACTTC. The chain carries TRBV6-1 and TRBJ2-7, with 8 bases fitting TRBD1. Trimming cost V 6 bases and J 2 bases; bases outside gene matches: 3. The germline V gene has CDR1 MNHNS and CDR2 SASEGT. This CDR3 contains 13 residues.

V and J are TRBV5-1 and TRBJ2-7, with TRBD1 matching 7 bases. The V and J ends lost 7 bases and 5 bases, in that order; junction bases with no gene match: 12. The CDR3 has 14 residues. Germline V lookup: CDR1 SGHRS, CDR2 YFSETQ. The CDR3 DNA is TGCGCCAGCGGTTCGGGACAGCCATGGGACGAGCAGTACTTC. Translation gives CASGSGQPWDEQYF.

The genes are TRBV6-6 and TRBJ1-3; 7 bases align to TRBD1. CDR3 length equals 16 residues. Germline trimming cut 7 bases from V and 0 bases from J; bases unmatched to any gene: 9. CDR1 and CDR2 (germline): MNHNY, SVGAGI (reference sequence). CDR3 DNA sequence: TGTGCCAGCACTTTGGGACAGAAAAGCTCTGGAAACACCATATATTTT. This codes for CASTLGQKSSGNTIYF.

The chain links TRBV10-3 to TRBJ1-2; D is possibly TRBD1 (6 bases). Germline V lookup: CDR1 ENHRY, CDR2 SYGVKD. This CDR3 contains 14 residues. The V end was cut by 2 bases, the J end by 7 bases, with 14 bases between. The CDR3 reads CAISEAGGRSGYTF. The CDR3 bases are TGTGCCATCAGTGAGGCGGGGGGGCGCTCTGGCTACACCTTC.

This chain links TRBV28 with TRBJ1-4; D is perhaps TRBD1 (6 bases). From germline, CDR1 is MDHEN and CDR2 SYDVKM. The V end lost 4 bases, the J end lost 4 bases, and 13 bases lay between the germline ends. This CDR3 region has 15 residues. The CDR3 DNA reads as TGTGCCAGCAGTTCCCCACAGGGATATAATGAAAAACTGTTTTTT. Translating it yields CASSSPQGYNEKLFF.

V is TRBV4-1 and J is TRBJ2-5; D possibly corresponds to TRBD2 (6 bases). Germline V lookup: CDR1 MGHRA, CDR2 YSYEKL. Trimming took off 2 bases at V and 5 bases at J, with 12 bases between the two ends. The CDR3 loop spans 14 amino acids. The CDR3 nucleotides read TGCGCCAGCAGCCAACTAGCGTTCGGGGAGACCCAGTACTTC. It specifies CASSQLAFGETQYF.

The V call is TRBV19, the J call TRBJ2-6, with 9 positions matching TRBD1. This CDR3 has 17 amino acids. V lost 6 bases, J lost 0 bases, and 6 bases stayed unmatched. Germline-derived CDR1 and CDR2 are LNHDA and SQIVND (reference sequence). DNA for the CDR3: TGTGCCAGTAGCCTGACAGGGGGGCCCTCTGGGGCCAACGTCCTGACTTTC. This sequence encodes CASSLTGGPSGANVLTF. Variable domain in full (rest from reference TRBV19 and TRBJ2-6): DGGITQSPKYLFRKEGQNVTLSCEQNLNHDAMYWYRQDPGQGLRLIYYSQIVNDFQKGDIAEGYSVSREKKESFPLTVTSAQKNPTAFYLCASSLTGGPSGANVLTFGAGSRLTVL.